This TCR beta chain derives from a study of blood T cell repertoires in COVID-19. Profiled with immunoSEQ multiplex PCR; TCRdb holds only in-frame clones, not every one. The table has around 200,000 clones, 75% to 85% seen once. After removal of 1 base from V and 6 bases from J, the junction contained 4 bases not matched to a gene. The CDR3 spans 15 residues. CDR1 and CDR2 (germline): SEHNR, FQNEAQ (reference sequence). Seattle cases were enrolled at active infection and followed longitudinally. The sequencing sample was made of peripheral blood. This receptor was taken from a woman between 25 and 40 years old with COVID-19, enrolled during active disease. The chain uses TRBV7-9 and TRBJ2-2; the match to TRBD2 covers 8 bases. CDR3 sequence: CASSLGAGVPGELFF. The CDR3, as DNA: TGTGCCAGCAGCTTAGGAGCGGGGGTCCCCGGGGAGCTGTTTTTT.